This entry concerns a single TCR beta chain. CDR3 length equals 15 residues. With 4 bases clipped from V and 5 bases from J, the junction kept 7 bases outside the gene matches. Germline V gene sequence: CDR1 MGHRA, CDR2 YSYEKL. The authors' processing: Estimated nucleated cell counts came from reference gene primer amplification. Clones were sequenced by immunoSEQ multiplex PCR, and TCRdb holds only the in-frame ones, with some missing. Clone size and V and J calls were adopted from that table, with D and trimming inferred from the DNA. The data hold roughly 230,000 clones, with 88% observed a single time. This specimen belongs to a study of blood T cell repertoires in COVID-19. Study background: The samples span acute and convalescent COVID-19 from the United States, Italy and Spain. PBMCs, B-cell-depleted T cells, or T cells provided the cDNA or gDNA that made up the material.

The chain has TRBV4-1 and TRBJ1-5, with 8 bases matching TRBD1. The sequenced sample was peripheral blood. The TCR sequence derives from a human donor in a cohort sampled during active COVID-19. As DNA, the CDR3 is TGCGCCAGCAGCCGGTCGACAGGGGACCATCAGCCCCAGCATTTT. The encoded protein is CASSRSTGDHQPQHF.